These 17 T cell receptor beta chains came from one sample sequenced in a study of cytomegalovirus exposure and HLA in healthy donors. Researchers ran the PCR with 60 Vbeta and 13 Jbeta primers. Assay: immunoSEQ multiplex PCR; the TCRdb copy retains only in-frame clones and omits some. The specimen's table records roughly 110,000 clones. Sequencing was performed on PBMCs. Receptors originate from a man aged 40-49 years in good health and CMV-seropositive.

In DNA form, the CDR3 reads TGTGCCAGCAGTCGGGGGGGGGCAGTCAGCTATGGCTACACCTTC. Encoded protein: CASSRGGAVSYGYTF. The chain links TRBV28 to TRBJ1-2; D perhaps matches TRBD1 (6 bases). Germline loops: CDR1 MDHEN, CDR2 SYDVKM. V lost 5 bases and J lost 4, with 17 bases in between. This CDR3 spans 15 amino acids.

The V and J genes are TRBV13 and TRBJ2-3, with 9 positions matching TRBD1. V was clipped by 5 bases and J by 2 bases; unmatched bases: 17. This CDR3 has 19 residues. CDR1 and CDR2 from the germline V gene are PRHDT and FYEKMQ (reference sequence). CDR3: CASSPPIGKQGADTDTQYF. The CDR3 nucleotides read TGTGCCAGCAGCCCTCCCATTGGAAAACAGGGGGCAGACACAGATACGCAGTATTTT.

V usage is TRBV2 and J usage is TRBJ1-2; TRBD1 matches 8 bases. The V and J ends lost 6 bases and 10 bases, in that order; junction bases with no gene match: 10. This CDR3 comprises 13 residues. Per germline, CDR1 SNHLY and CDR2 FYNNEI. The CDR3 loop reads CASRAGTGDTYTF. CDR3 DNA sequence: TGTGCCAGCAGGGCCGGGACAGGAGATACCTACACCTTC.

The chain joins TRBV19 to TRBJ2-1; the match to TRBD2 covers 8 bases. V was pared by 4 bases and J by 7 bases, with 3 bases of the junction left unmatched. Germline V gives CDR1 LNHDA, CDR2 SQIVND (reference sequence). The CDR3 consists of 13 residues. CDR3 DNA sequence: TGTGCCAGTAGTACGGGACTAGGGAATGAGCAGTTCTTC. Protein product: CASSTGLGNEQFF.

This chain joins TRBV5-1 and TRBJ2-1; the match to TRBD1 covers 8 bases. J lost 0 bases, V lost 0 bases, and 8 bases had no gene match. The CDR3 length is 18 residues. The germline gives CDR1 SGHRS, CDR2 YFSETQ. The CDR3 is CASSLVGTGRSSYNEQFF. Here the CDR3 DNA reads TGCGCCAGCAGCTTGGTCGGGACAGGCCGAAGCTCCTACAATGAGCAGTTCTTC.

This rearrangement joins TRBV6-5 to TRBJ1-2; D remains unclear. The CDR3 spans 12 residues. Germline CDR1 reads MNHEY; CDR2 reads SVGAGI. Trimming stripped 10 bases from V and 2 bases from J, with 11 bases between. This chain's CDR3 is CAIRSSNYGYTF. CDR3 DNA: TGTGCCATTCGGTCCTCCAACTATGGCTACACCTTC.

The V and J genes are TRBV10-3 and TRBJ1-5; perhaps TRBD1 as D (6 bases). Trimming took off 6 bases at V and 0 bases at J, with 15 bases between the two ends. The germline CDR1 and CDR2 sequences are ENHRY and SYGVKD. CDR3 length equals 16 residues. In nucleotides, the CDR3 is TGTGCCATCAGCCCCCACGACAGGTATAGCAATCAGCCCCAGCATTTT. This gives the protein CAISPHDRYSNQPQHF.

The chain uses TRBV7-2 and TRBJ2-5; D is possibly TRBD2 (6 bases). The CDR3 consists of 12 residues. Germline CDR1 and CDR2: SGHTA and FQGNSA. The V gene lost 5 bases and the J gene lost 7 bases, with 11 bases spanning the gap. CDR3 coding DNA: TGTGCCAGCAGCCCTCCCGGGGGGACCCAGTACTTC. It is translated as CASSPPGGTQYF.

The chain links TRBV25-1 to TRBJ2-1; D ambiguous. V was pared by 6 bases and J by 4 bases, with 13 bases between. The CDR3 has 14 amino acids. Germline V lookup: CDR1 MGHDK, CDR2 SYGVNS. CDR3 bases: TGTGCCAGCAGAAAGCCGGGTCCATACAATGAGCAGTTCTTC. This encodes CASRKPGPYNEQFF. Filled out from reference TRBV25-1 and TRBJ2-1, the complete variable domain reads EADIYQTPRYLVIGTGKKITLECSQTMGHDKMYWYQQDPGMELHLIHYSYGVNSTEKGDLSSESTVSRIRTEHFPLTLESARPSHTSQYLCASRKPGPYNEQFFGPGTRLTVL.

V usage is TRBV9 and J usage is TRBJ1-1, with TRBD1 as a possible D gene (6 bases). From germline, CDR1 is SGDLS and CDR2 YYNGEE. This CDR3 is built from 14 residues. V was clipped by 4 bases and J by 7 bases, with 17 bases between them. In DNA form, the CDR3 reads TGTGCCAGCAGCCGGGACACCTTGAGGAGTGAAGCTTTCTTT. It is translated as CASSRDTLRSEAFF.

In the case of this clone: This specimen includes other DNA sequences encoding the same CDR3. The V call is TRBV5-6, the J call TRBJ2-7; TRBD1 agrees at 8 bases. V shed 2 bases, J shed 1 base, and the junction held 2 bases outside the gene matches. This CDR3 is 14 amino acids long. The germline V gene encodes CDR1 SGHDT and CDR2 YYEEEE. The CDR3 nucleotides read TGTGCCAGCAGCTTCGGGACAGGTTCCTACGAGCAGTACTTC. The encoded protein is CASSFGTGSYEQYF.

This chain joins TRBV18 and TRBJ1-4; perhaps TRBD1 as D (6 bases). Germline CDR1 reads KGHSH; CDR2 reads LQKENI. The CDR3 length is 16 residues. Trimming cost V 5 bases and J 4 bases, with 17 bases left between them. CDR3 sequence: CASSSPHRADNEKLFF. The CDR3 DNA reads as TGTGCCAGCTCATCCCCGCACAGGGCTGATAATGAAAAACTGTTTTTT.

This rearrangement joins TRBV5-4 to TRBJ2-7; 7 bases are shared with TRBD2. V was clipped by 0 bases and J by 4 bases; unmatched bases: 4. Germline V lookup: CDR1 SGHNT, CDR2 YYREEE (reference sequence). This CDR3 is 14 amino acids long. The CDR3 is CASSLAPSGYEQYF. CDR3 coding DNA: TGTGCCAGCAGCTTGGCTCCTAGCGGATACGAGCAGTACTTC.

V gene TRBV7-9 combines with J gene TRBJ1-1, with 8 bases matching TRBD1. This CDR3 contains 14 residues. Germline V gene sequence: CDR1 SEHNR, CDR2 FQNEAQ (reference sequence). The J segment lost 3 bases and the V segment lost 6 bases, leaving 6 bases of the junction unmatched. The CDR3 nucleotides are TGTGCCAGCAGACCCTTACAGGGGGACACTGAAGCTTTCTTT. As protein: CASRPLQGDTEAFF.

The V gene is TRBV5-4, the J gene TRBJ1-2; D gene uncertain. The CDR3 is 12 amino acids. Trimming took off 1 base at V and 8 bases at J, with 9 bases between the two ends. Germline CDR1 is SGHNT and CDR2 is YYREEE (reference sequence). The CDR3 region is CASSLRGSGYTF. CDR3 sequence (DNA): TGTGCCAGCAGCTTGAGAGGATCCGGCTACACCTTC.

CDR3 DNA: TGTGCCAGTAGTCTTTACGGGAACCCTAGCACTGAAGCTTTCTTT. Amino acids: CASSLYGNPSTEAFF. This rearrangement joins TRBV19 to TRBJ1-1, with no clear D. This CDR3 comprises 15 residues. The germline V gene has CDR1 LNHDA and CDR2 SQIVND (reference sequence). V was trimmed by 5 bases and J by 4 bases, leaving 17 bases between them.

This chain connects TRBV14 to TRBJ2-5, with 14 bases lining up with TRBD2. Germline V gene data show CDR1 as SGHDN and CDR2 as FVKESK. The CDR3 has 16 residues. The ends lost 4 bases at V and 6 bases at J; junction bases unmatched: 7. As DNA, the CDR3 is TGTGCCAGCAGCCTGACTAGCGGGAGGGCCGGGAAGACCCAGTACTTC. Encoded protein: CASSLTSGRAGKTQYF.